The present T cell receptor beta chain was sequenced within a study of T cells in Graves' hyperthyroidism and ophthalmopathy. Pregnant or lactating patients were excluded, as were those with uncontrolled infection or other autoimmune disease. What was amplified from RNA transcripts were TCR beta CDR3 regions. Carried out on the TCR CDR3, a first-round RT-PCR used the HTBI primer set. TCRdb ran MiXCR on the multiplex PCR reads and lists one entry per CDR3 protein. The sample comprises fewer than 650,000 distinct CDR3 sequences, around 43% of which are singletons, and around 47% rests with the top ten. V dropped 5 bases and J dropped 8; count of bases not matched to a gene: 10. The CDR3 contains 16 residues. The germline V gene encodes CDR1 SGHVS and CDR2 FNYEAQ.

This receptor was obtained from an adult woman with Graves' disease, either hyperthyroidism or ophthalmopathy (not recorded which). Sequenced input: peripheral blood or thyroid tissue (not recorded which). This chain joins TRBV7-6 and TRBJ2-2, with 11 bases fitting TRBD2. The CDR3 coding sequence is TGTGCCAGCAGCCCGCCACTAGCGGGAGCTTCAGGGGAGCTGTTTTTT. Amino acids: CASSPPLAGASGELFF.